The rows below give T cell receptor beta chains drawn from one sample of a study of T cells after yellow fever vaccination. TCRdb reprocessed the 5' RACE reads via MiXCR and lists one record per CDR3 protein. The sample holds a few hundred thousand distinct CDR3 sequences, 3% to 4.5% seen once. The source was PBMCs, collected 5 days after the yellow fever booster vaccination. All receptors come from a man aged 18 to 30 who received the YFV17D yellow fever vaccine. CDR3s include the opening cysteine and the closing phenylalanine or tryptophan. A D gene is named only where the DNA matches it firmly. Clone size, where shown, is once, few, many, or a class for clones that have expanded.

few	NA	TRBV7-9	TRBJ1-5	TGTGCCAGCAGCTTCTCAGGTGATAATCAGCCCCAGCATTTT	CASSFSGDNQPQHF
many	NA	TRBV5-5	TRBJ2-1	TGTGCCAGCAGCTTGGATCCGGTCAGGTGGGGGAGTTTTTATAATGAGCAGTTCTTC	CASSLDPVRWGSFYNEQFF
few	TRBD1	TRBV10-3	TRBJ1-5	TGTGCCATCAGTGGGGCCAGGGGGACAGACCAGCCCCAGCATTTT	CAISGARGTDQPQHF
NA	TRBD1	TRBV5-4	TRBJ2-7	TGTGCCAGCAGCTCGCCCCCGGGACAGGGGAACTACGAGCAGTACTTC	CASSSPPGQGNYEQYF
NA	TRBD1	TRBV10-3	TRBJ2-7	TGTGCCATCAGTGGGGGTCAGGGGGCCTACGAGCAGTACTTC	CAISGGQGAYEQYF
many	NA	TRBV7-2	TRBJ2-3	TGTGCCAGCAGCTTAGCGGATGGCAGGCTCACAGATACGCAGTATTTT	CASSLADGRLTDTQYF
few	NA	TRBV5-1	TRBJ1-3	TGCGCCAGCAGCCGTCGAGGATCTGGAAACACCATATATTTT	CASSRRGSGNTIYF
many	TRBD1	TRBV24-1	TRBJ2-3	TGTGCCACCGAATCCGGGACAGAGGGTGGTACGCAGTATTTT	CATESGTEGGTQYF
NA	NA	TRBV30	TRBJ1-1	TGTGCCTGGAGTGTTGAGGGGAACACTGAAGCTTTCTTT	CAWSVEGNTEAFF
NA	NA	TRBV28	TRBJ2-5	TGTGCCAGCAGCCTTTACAGGGCAGGGAGAGAGGAGACCCAGTACTTC	CASSLYRAGREETQYF
many	TRBD2	TRBV9	TRBJ2-1	TGTGCCAGCAGCTTCACTAGCGGGAGCTACAATGAGCAGTTCTTC	CASSFTSGSYNEQFF
NA	TRBD2	TRBV6-6	TRBJ2-3	TGTGCCAGCAGAGGGACTAGCGGGGCCAGGGATACGCAGTATTTT	CASRGTSGARDTQYF
few	NA	TRBV12-3/TRBV12-4	TRBJ2-1	TGTGCCAGCAGTCCCCTGAGCTCCTACAATGAGCAGTTCTTC	CASSPLSSYNEQFF
few	TRBD1	TRBV28	TRBJ1-1	TGTGCCAGCAGTCCACCCAGGGGGTTAAAGACTGAAGCTTTCTTT	CASSPPRGLKTEAFF
many	TRBD2	TRBV4-2	TRBJ2-7	TGTGCCAGCAGCCTAGAACTAGCGGGGGGGCAGGAGCAGTACTTC	CASSLELAGGQEQYF
few	TRBD2	TRBV5-1	TRBJ2-5	TGCGCCAGCAGCTCAGGGACTAGCGGGGGATTACAAGAGACCCAGTACTTC	CASSSGTSGGLQETQYF
NA	NA	TRBV5-1	TRBJ1-4	TGCGCCAGCAGCTCCAGGAGTGGAACATTGACTAATGAAAAACTGTTTTTT	CASSSRSGTLTNEKLFF
few	NA	TRBV7-2	TRBJ2-7	TGTGCCAGCAGCTGGGGACGAGGCCTTGAAGAGCAGTACTTC	CASSWGRGLEEQYF
many	NA	TRBV11-2	TRBJ2-3	TGTGCCAGCAGTCCTAAGGCGGGGAACACAGATACGCAGTATTTT	CASSPKAGNTDTQYF
few	TRBD1	TRBV4-2	TRBJ2-2	TGTGCCAGCAGCCAAGGTCACAGGGGCGCCGGGGAGCTGTTTTTT	CASSQGHRGAGELFF
few	TRBD1	TRBV20-1	TRBJ1-2	TGCAGTGCTAAGGGGACAGGGATGAGAGCTAACTATGGCTACACCTTC	CSAKGTGMRANYGYTF
many	NA	TRBV20-1	TRBJ1-2	TGCAGCACTCCAAGCCCTTCAGGGGTGGACTATGGCTACACCTTC	CSTPSPSGVDYGYTF
few	NA	TRBV21-1	TRBJ1-1	TGTGCCAGCAGCATCCCGGACGGTAACACTGAAGCTTTCTTT	CASSIPDGNTEAFF
many	TRBD2	TRBV5-6	TRBJ2-5	TGTGCCAGCAGCACTAGCGGGGGGGCAGAGACCCAGTACTTC	CASSTSGGAETQYF
many	NA	TRBV6-6	TRBJ2-2	TGTGCCAGCAGTTACTCCTCTCTGGGACGGAGCCTGGGGGAGCTGTTTTTT	CASSYSSLGRSLGELFF
NA	NA	TRBV30	TRBJ2-7	TGTGCCTGGAGGACTAGCTCCTACGAGCAGTACTTC	CAWRTSSYEQYF
NA	NA	TRBV7-8	TRBJ2-5	TGTGCCAGCAGCTTAGCCGGCACTAGCTGGGGGGAGACCCAGTACTTC	CASSLAGTSWGETQYF
many	TRBD1	TRBV7-2	TRBJ2-5	TGTGCCAGCACCCGCAGGGGGTTGTTGGAGACCCAGTACTTC	CASTRRGLLETQYF
many	TRBD1	TRBV6-5	TRBJ1-2	TGTGCCAGCAGTTACTCCCGGACAGGGGTTAAAGGCTACACCTTC	CASSYSRTGVKGYTF
many	TRBD1	TRBV5-1	TRBJ1-1	TGCGCCAGCAGCCCTCAGGGGGAGTACGCTGAAGCTTTCTTT	CASSPQGEYAEAFF
many	NA	TRBV2	TRBJ2-5	TGTGCCGTCCAAGGGGGGGAGACCCAGTACTTC	CAVQGGETQYF
NA	TRBD1	TRBV12-3/TRBV12-4	TRBJ1-1	TGTGCCAGCAGACAGGGGGTGAGCACTGAAGCTTTCTTT	CASRQGVSTEAFF
NA	TRBD2	TRBV20-1	TRBJ2-3	TGCAGTGCAAAGGGGACTAGCGGTGTCACAGATACGCAGTATTTT	CSAKGTSGVTDTQYF
NA	NA	TRBV4-3	TRBJ2-7	TGCGCCAGCAGCCAAGTGGTTGGTTCGTCCGGGGTCTCGCACGAGCAGTACTTC	CASSQVVGSSGVSHEQYF
many	NA	TRBV2	TRBJ2-5	TGTGCCAGCAGTGCGGCTAGGAATGAGGAGACCCAGTACTTC	CASSAARNEETQYF
NA	TRBD2	TRBV7-2	TRBJ2-5	TGTGCCAGCAGCGCCTTCCTAGCGGGGGATCTCTGGGACTTC	CASSAFLAGDLWDF